These 28 T cell receptor beta chains share one sample of origin, sequenced in a study of blood T cell repertoires in COVID-19. The data were produced by immunoSEQ multiplex PCR, yet TCRdb's version contains in-frame clones alone and is incomplete. The top ten clones hold around 4.8% of a sample with some 200,000 clones, around nine tenths of them seen once. Material for sequencing was peripheral blood. Receptors originate from a woman aged 40-49 years with acute or convalescent COVID-19.

This chain joins TRBV6-5 and TRBJ2-1; TRBD2 matches 8 bases. The CDR3 is made up of 15 amino acids. Trimming removed 7 bases from V and 6 bases from J; junction bases left unmatched: 11. Germline V lookup: CDR1 MNHEY, CDR2 SVGAGI. CDR3 coding DNA: TGTGCCAGCACGCGGGGGGATGGTCTGTCCAATGAGCAGTTCTTC. Translation gives CASTRGDGLSNEQFF.

This sequence joins TRBV7-6 and TRBJ1-5, with 7 bases that match TRBD1. The CDR3 spans 17 residues. In germline, CDR1 is SGHVS, CDR2 FNYEAQ. V dropped 4 bases and J dropped 15; count of bases not matched to a gene: 24. The CDR3 DNA sequence: TGTGCCAGCAGCTCCAGCAGGGGGTTGTCAGGGAGGACCCCATGGCATTTT. It codes for CASSSSRGLSGRTPWHF.

The genes are TRBV28 and TRBJ1-2; TRBD1 aligns across 12 bases. This CDR3 has 13 amino acids. V lost 6 bases, J lost 7 bases, and 3 bases stayed unmatched. Per germline, CDR1 MDHEN and CDR2 SYDVKM. CDR3 bases: TGTGCCAGCAGCTGGGACAGGGGGCTTGGCTACACCTTC. Protein product: CASSWDRGLGYTF.

The table lists this clone with a few counts. The rearrangement joins TRBV18 to TRBJ1-1, with TRBD1 as a possible D gene (5 bases). V was clipped by 2 bases and J by 0 bases, with 13 bases between them. The CDR3 is 16 amino acids. Germline V gives CDR1 KGHSH, CDR2 LQKENI. The CDR3 DNA reads TGTGCCAGCTCACCAGTACCCCAGGGTATGAACACTGAAGCTTTCTTT. It specifies CASSPVPQGMNTEAFF.

This rearrangement joins TRBV7-9 to TRBJ2-3, with 8 nucleotides matching TRBD1. Germline-derived CDR1 and CDR2 are SEHNR and FQNEAQ (reference sequence). This CDR3 has 12 residues. Trimming at V came to 5 bases and at J to 8 bases, leaving 3 bases not matched to a gene. CDR3 region: CASSQGAGTQYF. Here the CDR3 DNA reads TGTGCCAGCAGCCAGGGGGCGGGTACGCAGTATTTT.

This chain joins TRBV28 and TRBJ1-1, with 10 bases lining up with TRBD1. Trimming removed 3 bases from V and 10 bases from J; junction bases left unmatched: 8. Germline V gene data show CDR1 as MDHEN and CDR2 as SYDVKM. The CDR3 consists of 14 residues. CDR3: CASSFVTGGAVAFF. The CDR3 DNA reads as TGTGCCAGCAGTTTTGTGACAGGGGGCGCGGTAGCTTTCTTT.

This rearrangement joins TRBV11-2 to TRBJ1-1, with 8 positions matching TRBD1. The germline CDR1 and CDR2 sequences are SGHAT and FQNNGV. J lost 2 bases, V lost 4 bases, and 9 bases had no gene match. The CDR3 totals 16 residues. CDR3 DNA sequence: TGTGCCAGCAGCTCCTTCGGACAGGGATATAACACTGAAGCTTTCTTT. It codes for CASSSFGQGYNTEAFF.

This clone was observed a single time. The rearrangement links TRBV19 to TRBJ1-5; no clear D. Trimming left V 0 bases short and J 3 bases short, with 6 bases between. CDR3 length equals 14 residues. Germline CDR1 LNHDA, CDR2 SQIVND (reference sequence). In DNA form, the CDR3 reads TGTGCCAGTAGTATAGACACGGTCAATCAGCCCCAGCATTTT. Its translation: CASSIDTVNQPQHF.

CDR3: CASSLRQGASGQPQHF. The CDR3 DNA reads as TGTGCCAGCAGCTTGAGACAGGGGGCATCGGGGCAGCCCCAGCATTTT. The chain is built from TRBV5-6 and TRBJ1-5, with 10 bases fitting TRBD1. After removal of 1 base from V and 7 bases from J, the junction contained 8 bases not matched to a gene. This CDR3 is built from 16 residues. The germline V gene has CDR1 SGHDT and CDR2 YYEEEE.

This sequence joins TRBV2 and TRBJ2-3; 11 nucleotides align to TRBD1. From germline, CDR1 is SNHLY and CDR2 FYNNEI. The CDR3 sequence is 15 residues long. The J segment lost 6 bases and the V segment lost 7 bases, leaving 9 bases of the junction unmatched. The CDR3 loop is CASTRTGGGGDTQYF. In DNA, the CDR3 is TGTGCCAGCACCCGGACAGGGGGCGGCGGCGATACGCAGTATTTT.

V usage is TRBV11-1 and J usage is TRBJ2-1; 7 nucleotides align to TRBD1. The length of the CDR3 is 15 residues. With 1 base clipped from V and 2 bases from J, the junction kept 2 bases outside the gene matches. Germline V CDR1 and CDR2: SGHAT, FQDESV (reference sequence). CDR3 DNA: TGTGCCAGCAGCTTAGAGGGACAGCCCTACAATGAGCAGTTCTTC. As protein: CASSLEGQPYNEQFF.

The V gene is TRBV5-1, the J gene TRBJ1-2; 9 bases are shared with TRBD1. Germline CDR1 and CDR2: SGHRS and YFSETQ. The CDR3 has 14 amino acids. V was clipped by 4 bases and J by 2 bases; unmatched bases: 3. The CDR3 coding sequence is TGCGCCAGCAGCATGGGACAGGGCAACTATGGCTACACCTTC. Translated, it gives CASSMGQGNYGYTF.

The genes are TRBV6-5 and TRBJ2-2; D not certain. This CDR3 has 11 amino acids. Trimming shortened V by 7 bases and J by 4 bases, and 4 bases separated the two germline ends. From germline, CDR1 is MNHEY and CDR2 SVGAGI. The CDR3 DNA reads TGTGCCAGCAAGCTCACCGGGGAGCTGTTTTTT. This codes for CASKLTGELFF.

The V call is TRBV24-1, the J call TRBJ1-2; D may be TRBD1 (6 bases). CDR3 length: 15 residues. Germline V gene sequence: CDR1 KGHDR, CDR2 SFDVKD. Trimming took 3 bases from V and 4 from J, leaving 14 bases between them. Written as DNA, the CDR3 is TGTGCCACCAGTGATCCCACCACAGGGTCCTATGGCTACACCTTC. Amino acids: CATSDPTTGSYGYTF.

The chain has TRBV7-9 and TRBJ2-2; 7 positions agree with TRBD1. The CDR3 runs 16 residues. CDR1 and CDR2 (germline): SEHNR, FQNEAQ (reference sequence). The ends lost 2 bases at V and 7 bases at J; junction bases unmatched: 10. In DNA, the CDR3 is TGTGCCAGCAGCTTACTACCGACAGGGTGGGTCGGGGAGCTGTTTTTT. Translating gives CASSLLPTGWVGELFF.

The rearrangement uses TRBV21-1 and TRBJ1-3; the table's D call, TRBD1, has no DNA check behind it. TRBV21-1 is given as a pseudogene. The CDR3 covers 16 residues. This CDR3 reads CASNANRGRSGNTIYF. CDR3 DNA: TGTGCCAGCAACGCAAACAGGGGTAGGTCTGGAAACACCATATATTTT.

V is TRBV20-1 and J is TRBJ1-1; D unclear. CDR3 size: 12 residues. Germline V gives CDR1 DFQATT, CDR2 SNEGSKA (reference sequence). With 3 bases removed from V and 3 bases from J, the gap between germline ends came to 8 bases. Here the CDR3 DNA reads TGCAGTGCTAGTGGAGTCGACACTGAAGCTTTCTTT. Translated: CSASGVDTEAFF.

The CDR3 protein is CASSPHRLGYTF. In DNA form, the CDR3 reads TGTGCCAGCAGTCCGCACAGGCTTGGCTACACCTTC. The chain uses TRBV6-5 and TRBJ1-2; weak D call: TRBD1 (5 bases). Trimming took 5 bases from V and 7 from J, leaving 11 bases between them. This CDR3 is 12 amino acids long. Germline V gene sequence: CDR1 MNHEY, CDR2 SVGAGI.

The chain combines TRBV23-1 with TRBJ2-2; possibly TRBD1 for D (6 bases). TRBV23-1 is assigned to the ORF class and has an uncertain function. The CDR3 has 16 amino acids. Trimming cost V 0 bases and J 7 bases, with 15 bases left between them. The CDR3 DNA sequence: TGCGCCAGCAGTCAATCAGGAGCAGGGGTGGACGGGGAGCTGTTTTTT. Its translation is CASSQSGAGVDGELFF.

The V gene is TRBV11-3, the J gene TRBJ1-1; D not certain. The CDR3 has 15 residues. V lost 5 bases and J lost 6, with 19 bases in between. Per the germline V gene, CDR1 is SGHNT and CDR2 is YENEEA. For the CDR3, the DNA is TGTGCCAGCAGCCTCCGAGGGAACACCCCTTCTGAAGCTTTCTTT. It yields the protein CASSLRGNTPSEAFF. Together with reference TRBV11-3 and TRBJ1-1, the CDR3 gives the full variable domain: EAGVVQSPRYKIIEKKQPVAFWCNPISGHNTLYWYLQNLGQGPELLIRYENEEAVDDSQLPKDRFSAERLKGVDSTLKIQPAELGDSAVYLCASSLRGNTPSEAFFGQGTRLTVV.

V is TRBV3-1 (or the pseudogene TRBV3-2) and J is TRBJ1-6; D is perhaps TRBD1 (5 bases). The CDR3 is made up of 15 amino acids. Trimming shortened V by 5 bases and J by 9 bases, and 17 bases separated the two germline ends. Germline V lookup: CDR1 LGHDT, CDR2 YNNKEL (reference sequence). The CDR3 spells CASSMGRGRGSPLHF. For the CDR3, the DNA is TGTGCCAGCAGCATGGGGCGGGGACGCGGTTCACCCCTCCACTTT.

This chain links TRBV30 with TRBJ2-1, with 10 bases aligning to TRBD2. Trimming at V came to 0 bases and at J to 6 bases, leaving 5 bases not matched to a gene. Per the germline V gene, CDR1 is GTSNPN and CDR2 is SVGIG (reference sequence). CDR3 length: 15 residues. The CDR3 nucleotides read TGTGCCTGGAGTGTAAAAGGACTAGCGGTCAATGAGCAGTTCTTC. It encodes CAWSVKGLAVNEQFF. Supplemented by reference TRBV30 and TRBJ2-1, the full variable domain reads SQTIHQWPATLVQPVGSPLSLECTVEGTSNPNLYWYRQAAGRGLQLLFYSVGIGQISSEVPQNLSASRPQDRQFILSSKKLLLSDSGFYLCAWSVKGLAVNEQFFGPGTRLTVL.

The rearrangement links TRBV9 to TRBJ2-5, with TRBD2 matching over 9 bases. The CDR3 extends over 16 amino acids. The V and J ends lost 0 bases and 0 bases, in that order; junction bases with no gene match: 3. Germline V CDR1 and CDR2: SGDLS, YYNGEE. CDR3 DNA: TGTGCCAGCAGCGTAGCTAGCGGGGACAACCAAGAGACCCAGTACTTC. Translating it yields CASSVASGDNQETQYF. The whole variable domain, remainder taken from reference TRBV9 and TRBJ2-5, is DSGVTQTPKHLITATGQRVTLRCSPRSGDLSVYWYQQSLDQGLQFLIQYYNGEERAKGNILERFSAQQFPDLHSELNLSSLELGDSALYFCASSVASGDNQETQYFGPGTRLLVL.

The rearrangement joins TRBV3-1 (or the pseudogene TRBV3-2) to TRBJ2-1; 9 bases are shared with TRBD1. CDR3 length equals 15 residues. The J segment lost 6 bases and the V segment lost 1 base, leaving 4 bases of the junction unmatched. In germline, CDR1 is LGHDT, CDR2 YNNKEL (reference sequence). CDR3: CASSQAGQGRNEQFF. CDR3 DNA sequence: TGTGCCAGCAGCCAAGCGGGACAGGGTCGCAATGAGCAGTTCTTC.

J is TRBJ1-1 and V is TRBV9; tentative D call: TRBD1 (5 bases). Germline V CDR1 and CDR2: SGDLS, YYNGEE. The V and J ends lost 5 bases and 10 bases respectively, with 15 bases between them. The CDR3 is made up of 12 amino acids. The CDR3 nucleotides read TGTGCCAGCAGAGGGGCAGGGCGTGTAGCTTTCTTT. This codes for CASRGAGRVAFF.

This clone came up a few times. The rearrangement uses TRBV7-6 and TRBJ2-5; 9 bases agree with TRBD1. The CDR3 spans 15 residues. The V segment lost 4 bases and the J segment 1 base; nucleotides outside the gene matches: 4. Per the germline V gene, CDR1 is SGHVS and CDR2 is FNYEAQ. CDR3 coding DNA: TGTGCCAGCAGCTCGCAGACAGGGGGCCAAGAGACCCAGTACTTC. Residues: CASSSQTGGQETQYF.

Concerning this clone: Other DNA sequences within the sample encode an identical CDR3. The chain recombines TRBV5-1 with TRBJ1-1; D is unresolved. CDR3 size: 13 residues. V was cut by 2 bases and J by 0 bases, with 5 bases left in between. Germline CDR1 SGHRS, CDR2 YFSETQ. CDR3: CASSFRMNTEAFF. The CDR3 DNA reads as TGCGCCAGCAGCTTTAGAATGAACACTGAAGCTTTCTTT.

The chain has TRBV25-1 and TRBJ1-2, with no clear D. The germline V gene has CDR1 MGHDK and CDR2 SYGVNS. This CDR3 is built from 13 residues. Trimming took off 6 bases at V and 6 bases at J, with 14 bases between the two ends. The CDR3 DNA sequence: TGTGCCAGCAGCTTGGGAGGATCAAATGGCTACACCTTC. It yields the protein CASSLGGSNGYTF.